There are many counts of the clone carrying this T cell receptor (beta chain). The authors amplified TCR beta CDR3 regions from RNA transcripts. HTBI-primed first-round RT-PCR preceded second-round multiplex PCR. Each CDR3 protein is one row after TCRdb ran MiXCR on the multiplex PCR reads. Of about 200,000 distinct CDR3 sequences in the sample, roughly 29% were seen once. The sample originates from a study of Graves' ophthalmopathy and Graves' hyperthyroidism. What was sequenced was peripheral blood. The sequence was collected from a man aged 45-60 years with Graves' ophthalmopathy.

CDR3 sequence: CASSSLDGVSGNTIYF. CDR3 in DNA: TGTGCCAGCAGTTCGCTCGACGGAGTCTCTGGAAACACCATATATTTT. This chain joins TRBV28 and TRBJ1-3; D is unclear. The length of the CDR3 is 16 residues. Germline CDR1 and CDR2: MDHEN and SYDVKM. Trimming took 4 bases from V and 0 from J, leaving 13 bases between them. Using reference TRBV28 and TRBJ1-3 for the parts outside the CDR3, the full variable domain is DVKVTQSSRYLVKRTGEKVFLECVQDMDHENMFWYRQDPGLGLRLIYFSYDVKMKEKGDIPEGYSVSREKKERFSLILESASTNQTSMYLCASSSLDGVSGNTIYFGEGSWLTVV.